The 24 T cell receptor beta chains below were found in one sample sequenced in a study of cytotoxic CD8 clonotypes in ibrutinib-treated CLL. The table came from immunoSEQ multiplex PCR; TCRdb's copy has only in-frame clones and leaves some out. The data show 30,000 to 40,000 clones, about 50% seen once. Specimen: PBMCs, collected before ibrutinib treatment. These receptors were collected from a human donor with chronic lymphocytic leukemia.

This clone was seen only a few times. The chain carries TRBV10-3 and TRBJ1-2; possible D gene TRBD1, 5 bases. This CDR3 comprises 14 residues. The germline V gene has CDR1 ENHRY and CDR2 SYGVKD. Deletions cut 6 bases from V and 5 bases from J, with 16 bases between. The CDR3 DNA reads TGTGCCATCAGCGAAGGGGTCCTCATTTATGGCTACACCTTC. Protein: CAISEGVLIYGYTF.

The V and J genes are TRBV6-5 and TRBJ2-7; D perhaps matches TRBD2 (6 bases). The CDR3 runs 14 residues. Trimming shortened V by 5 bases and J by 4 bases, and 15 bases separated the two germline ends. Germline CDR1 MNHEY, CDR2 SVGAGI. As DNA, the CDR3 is TGTGCCAGCAGTCGAACCGGGAGAAGGTACGAGCAGTACTTC. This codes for CASSRTGRRYEQYF.

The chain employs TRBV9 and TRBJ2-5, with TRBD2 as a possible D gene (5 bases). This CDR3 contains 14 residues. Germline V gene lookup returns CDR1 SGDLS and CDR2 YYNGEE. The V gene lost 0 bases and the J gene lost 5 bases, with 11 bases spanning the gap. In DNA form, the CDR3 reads TGTGCCAGCAGCGTAGACACTAGTTCGGAGACCCAGTACTTC. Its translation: CASSVDTSSETQYF.

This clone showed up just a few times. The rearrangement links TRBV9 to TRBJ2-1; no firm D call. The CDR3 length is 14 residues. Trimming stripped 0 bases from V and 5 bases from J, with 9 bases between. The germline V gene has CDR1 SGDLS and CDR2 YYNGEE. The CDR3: CASSVESQNNEQFF. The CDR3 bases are TGTGCCAGCAGCGTAGAAAGTCAGAACAATGAGCAGTTCTTC.

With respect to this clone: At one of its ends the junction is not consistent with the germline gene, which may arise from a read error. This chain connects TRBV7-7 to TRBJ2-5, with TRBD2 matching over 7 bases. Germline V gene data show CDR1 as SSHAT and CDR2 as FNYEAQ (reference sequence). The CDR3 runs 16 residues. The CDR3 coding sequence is TGTGCTAGCAGCTTCTCCGACAGCTGGGGGGGAGAGACCCAGTACTTC. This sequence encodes CASSFSDSWGGETQYF.

For the CDR3, the DNA is TGTGCCAGCAGCGTAGAATCAGGCTACTACAATGAGCAGTTCTTC. It translates to CASSVESGYYNEQFF. The gene calls are TRBV9 and TRBJ2-1; D is unclear. The V gene lost 0 bases and the J gene lost 3 bases, with 10 bases spanning the gap. This CDR3 is 15 amino acids long. Germline values: CDR1 SGDLS, CDR2 YYNGEE.

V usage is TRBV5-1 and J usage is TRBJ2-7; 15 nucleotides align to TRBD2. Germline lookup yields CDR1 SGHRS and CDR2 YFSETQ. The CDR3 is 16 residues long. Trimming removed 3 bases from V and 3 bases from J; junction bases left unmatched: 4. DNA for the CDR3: TGCGCCAGCAGCTGGACTAGCGGGGGGGCGCGCTACGAGCAGTACTTC. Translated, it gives CASSWTSGGARYEQYF.

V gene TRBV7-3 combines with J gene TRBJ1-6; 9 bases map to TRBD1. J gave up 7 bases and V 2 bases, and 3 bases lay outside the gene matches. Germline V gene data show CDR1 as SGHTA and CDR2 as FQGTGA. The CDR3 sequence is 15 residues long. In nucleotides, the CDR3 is TGTGCCAGCAGCTTAGAGGGGACAGGGAATTCACCCCTCCACTTT. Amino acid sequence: CASSLEGTGNSPLHF.

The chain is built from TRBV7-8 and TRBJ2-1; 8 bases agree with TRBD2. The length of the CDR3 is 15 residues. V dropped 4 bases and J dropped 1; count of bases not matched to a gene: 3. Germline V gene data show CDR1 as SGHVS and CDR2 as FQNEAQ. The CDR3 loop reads CASSWTSYSYNEQFF. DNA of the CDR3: TGTGCCAGCAGCTGGACTAGCTATTCCTACAATGAGCAGTTCTTC.

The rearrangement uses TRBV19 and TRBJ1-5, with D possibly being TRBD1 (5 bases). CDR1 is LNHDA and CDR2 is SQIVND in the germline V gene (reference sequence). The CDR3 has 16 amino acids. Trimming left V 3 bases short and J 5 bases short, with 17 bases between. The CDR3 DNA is TGTGCCAGTAGTATGACAGTCCCCACGGGTCATCAGCCCCAGCATTTT. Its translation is CASSMTVPTGHQPQHF.

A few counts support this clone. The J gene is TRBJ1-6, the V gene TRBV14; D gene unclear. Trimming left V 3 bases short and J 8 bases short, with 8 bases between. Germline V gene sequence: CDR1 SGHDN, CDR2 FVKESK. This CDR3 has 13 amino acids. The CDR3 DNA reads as TGTGCCAGCAGCCACGGATCTCATTCACCCCTCCACTTT. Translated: CASSHGSHSPLHF.

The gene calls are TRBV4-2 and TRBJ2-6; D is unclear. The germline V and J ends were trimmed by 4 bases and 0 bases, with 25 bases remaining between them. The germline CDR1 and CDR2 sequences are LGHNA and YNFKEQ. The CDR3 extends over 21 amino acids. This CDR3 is CASSLYLWQTDVNSGANVLTF. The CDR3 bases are TGTGCCAGCAGCCTGTACCTGTGGCAGACCGACGTTAACTCTGGGGCCAACGTCCTGACTTTC.

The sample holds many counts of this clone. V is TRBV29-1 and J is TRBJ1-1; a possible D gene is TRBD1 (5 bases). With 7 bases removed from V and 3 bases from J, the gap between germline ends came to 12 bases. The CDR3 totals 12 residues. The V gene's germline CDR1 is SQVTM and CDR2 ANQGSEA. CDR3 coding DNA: TGCAGCGACGGACACCTTTACACTGAAGCTTTCTTT. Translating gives CSDGHLYTEAFF. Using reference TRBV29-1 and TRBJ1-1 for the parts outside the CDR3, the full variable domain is SAVISQKPSRDICQRGTSLTIQCQVDSQVTMMFWYRQQPGQSLTLIATANQGSEATYESGFVIDKFPISRPNLTFSTLTVSNMSPEDSSIYLCSDGHLYTEAFFGQGTRLTVV.

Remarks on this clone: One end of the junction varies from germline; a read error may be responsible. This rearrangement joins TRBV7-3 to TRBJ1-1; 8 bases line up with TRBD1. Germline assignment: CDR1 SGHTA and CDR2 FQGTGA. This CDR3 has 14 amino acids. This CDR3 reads CASRLTGGNTEAFF. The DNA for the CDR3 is TGTGCCAGCAGATTAACAGGGGGTAACACTGAAGCTTTCTTT.

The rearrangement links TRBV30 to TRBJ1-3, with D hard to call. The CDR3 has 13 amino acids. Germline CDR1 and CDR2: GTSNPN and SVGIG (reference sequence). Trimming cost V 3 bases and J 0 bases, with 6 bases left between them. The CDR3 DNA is TGTGCCTGGAGGACCCACTCTGGAAACACCATATATTTT. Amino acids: CAWRTHSGNTIYF.

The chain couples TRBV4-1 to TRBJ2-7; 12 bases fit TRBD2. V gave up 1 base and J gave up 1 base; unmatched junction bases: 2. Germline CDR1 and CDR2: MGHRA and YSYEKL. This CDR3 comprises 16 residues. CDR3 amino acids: CASSQGTSGESYEQYF. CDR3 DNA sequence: TGCGCCAGCAGCCAAGGGACTAGCGGGGAATCCTACGAGCAGTACTTC.

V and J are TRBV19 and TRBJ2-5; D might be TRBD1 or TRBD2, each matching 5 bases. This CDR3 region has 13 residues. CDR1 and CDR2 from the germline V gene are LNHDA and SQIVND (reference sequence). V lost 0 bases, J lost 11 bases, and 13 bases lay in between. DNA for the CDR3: TGTGCCAGTAGTATAGATCGTGAGGGGCAGCAGTACTTC. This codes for CASSIDREGQQYF.

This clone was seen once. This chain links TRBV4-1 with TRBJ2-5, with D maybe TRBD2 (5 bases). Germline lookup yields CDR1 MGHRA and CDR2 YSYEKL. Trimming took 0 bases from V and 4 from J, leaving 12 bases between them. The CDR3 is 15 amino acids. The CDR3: CASSQDGSVAETQYF. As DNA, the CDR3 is TGCGCCAGCAGCCAAGATGGGAGCGTGGCAGAGACCCAGTACTTC.

Here the CDR3 DNA reads TGTGCCAGCAGCTTAGACAGGGGCACAGATACGCAGTATTTT. It codes for CASSLDRGTDTQYF. The chain recombines TRBV11-2 with TRBJ2-3; D may be TRBD1 (5 bases). The CDR3 is 14 residues long. V lost 0 bases and J 1 base, leaving 5 bases between the germline ends. Per the germline V gene, CDR1 is SGHAT and CDR2 is FQNNGV. Supplemented by reference TRBV11-2 and TRBJ2-3, the full variable domain reads EAGVAQSPRYKIIEKRQSVAFWCNPISGHATLYWYQQILGQGPKLLIQFQNNGVVDDSQLPKDRFSAERLKGVDSTLKIQPAKLEDSAVYLCASSLDRGTDTQYFGPGTRLTVL.

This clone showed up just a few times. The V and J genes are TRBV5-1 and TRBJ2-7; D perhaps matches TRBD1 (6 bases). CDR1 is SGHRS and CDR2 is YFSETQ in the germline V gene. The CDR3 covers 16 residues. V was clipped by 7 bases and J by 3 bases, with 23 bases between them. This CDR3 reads CASRRQEGTGFYEQYF. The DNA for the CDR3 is TGCGCCAGCCGCCGACAGGAAGGTACCGGTTTCTACGAGCAGTACTTC.

The CDR3 reads CATRGRGNTEAFF. The CDR3 DNA sequence: TGTGCCACCAGAGGAAGGGGGAACACTGAAGCTTTCTTT. The chain has TRBV2 and TRBJ1-1, with D maybe TRBD1 (5 bases). Per the germline V gene, CDR1 is SNHLY and CDR2 is FYNNEI. Trimming removed 10 bases from V and 1 base from J, with 13 bases in between. This CDR3 comprises 13 residues.

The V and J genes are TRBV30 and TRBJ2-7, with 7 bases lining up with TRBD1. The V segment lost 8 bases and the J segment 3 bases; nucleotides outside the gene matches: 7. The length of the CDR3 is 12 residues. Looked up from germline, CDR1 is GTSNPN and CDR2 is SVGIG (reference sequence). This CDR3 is CAVRDSLYEQYF. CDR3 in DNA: TGTGCCGTCCGGGACAGCCTCTACGAGCAGTACTTC.

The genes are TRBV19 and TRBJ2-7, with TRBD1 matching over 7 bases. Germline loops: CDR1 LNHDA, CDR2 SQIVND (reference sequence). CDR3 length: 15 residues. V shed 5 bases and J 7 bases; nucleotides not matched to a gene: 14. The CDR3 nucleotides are TGTGCCAGTAGTCCGACGGTTCAGGGGGTGAGGGAGCAGTACTTC. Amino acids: CASSPTVQGVREQYF.

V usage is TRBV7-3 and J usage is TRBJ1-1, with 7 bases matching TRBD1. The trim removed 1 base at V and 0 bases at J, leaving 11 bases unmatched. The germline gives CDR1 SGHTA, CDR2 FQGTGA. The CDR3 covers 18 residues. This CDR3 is CASSLIAMAGGMNTEAFF. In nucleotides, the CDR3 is TGTGCCAGCAGCTTAATTGCTATGGCAGGGGGAATGAACACTGAAGCTTTCTTT. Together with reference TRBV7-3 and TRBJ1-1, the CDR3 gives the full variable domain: GAGVSQTPSNKVTEKGKYVELRCDPISGHTALYWYRQSLGQGPEFLIYFQGTGAADDSGLPNDRFFAVRPEGSVSTLKIQRTERGDSAVYLCASSLIAMAGGMNTEAFFGQGTRLTVV.